These T cell receptor beta chains were read from a single sample in a study of T cell responses to AZD1222 COVID-19 vaccine. Data came from immunoSEQ multiplex PCR; TCRdb stores just in-frame clones and leaves some out. The table shows about 130,000 clones, with 90% to 95% occurring only once. Sequencing was performed on peripheral blood, taken on day 0 of AZD1222 vaccination. The origin of the receptors is an adult in good health. Each CDR3 is given with its conserved first and last residue. The order of the fields is J gene, V gene, clone size, D gene, CDR3 DNA, CDR3 protein. The D gene is left open where the match is weak. Clone size is not always given. Where it is, it says once, few, many or a class for expanded clones.

j_call: TRBJ2-3
v_call: TRBV7-2
clone_size: -
d_call: TRBD2
cdr3_nt: TGTGCCAGCAGCTCCCGTGAGGGAGGAGCGGGGCCAGATACGCAGTATTTT
cdr3_aa: CASSSREGGAGPDTQYF

j_call: TRBJ2-1
v_call: TRBV5-1
clone_size: -
d_call: TRBD2
cdr3_nt: TGCGCCAGCAGCTTGACCCAGCGGGAGGTCCCTTACAATGAGCAGTTCTTC
cdr3_aa: CASSLTQREVPYNEQFF

j_call: TRBJ1-5
v_call: TRBV6-5
clone_size: -
d_call: -
cdr3_nt: TGTGCCAGCAGTTACAGCCTAGGTCGGCCCCAGCATTTT
cdr3_aa: CASSYSLGRPQHF

j_call: TRBJ2-4
v_call: TRBV5-1
clone_size: -
d_call: -
cdr3_nt: TGCGCCAGCAGCCCCGAAGGGACGGCCAAAAACATTCAGTACTTC
cdr3_aa: CASSPEGTAKNIQYF

j_call: TRBJ1-1
v_call: TRBV3-1/TRBV3-2
clone_size: once
d_call: -
cdr3_nt: TGTGCCAGCAGCCACCCACGGACAGTGAACACTGAAGCTTTCTTT
cdr3_aa: CASSHPRTVNTEAFF

j_call: TRBJ2-6
v_call: TRBV25-1
clone_size: -
d_call: -
cdr3_nt: TGTGCCAGCAGGACGGCTAGCTCTGGGGCCAACGTCCTGACTTTC
cdr3_aa: CASRTASSGANVLTF

j_call: TRBJ2-1
v_call: TRBV19
clone_size: once
d_call: -
cdr3_nt: TGTGCCAGTAGTAACCACCGGAGGGATGAGCAGTTCTTC
cdr3_aa: CASSNHRRDEQFF

j_call: TRBJ2-5
v_call: TRBV19
clone_size: -
d_call: TRBD2
cdr3_nt: TGTGCCAGTAGTATAAGACTAGCGGGGTACCAAGAGACCCAGTACTTC
cdr3_aa: CASSIRLAGYQETQYF

j_call: TRBJ2-2
v_call: TRBV5-4
clone_size: once
d_call: -
cdr3_nt: TGTGCCAGCAGCTTGAAGAGTAGAACCGGGGAGCTGTTTTTT
cdr3_aa: CASSLKSRTGELFF

j_call: TRBJ1-1
v_call: TRBV7-9
clone_size: -
d_call: -
cdr3_nt: TGTGCCAGCAGCTTCCCAGGGATCTACGGTGAAGCTTTCTTT
cdr3_aa: CASSFPGIYGEAFF

j_call: TRBJ1-1
v_call: TRBV14
clone_size: -
d_call: -
cdr3_nt: TGTGCCAGCAGCCAAGTCGTCGACGGAGAAGCTTTCTTT
cdr3_aa: CASSQVVDGEAFF

j_call: TRBJ1-1
v_call: TRBV29-1
clone_size: -
d_call: TRBD1
cdr3_nt: TGCAGCGTCGCTACAGGGGTCCAAACTGAAGCTTTCTTT
cdr3_aa: CSVATGVQTEAFF

j_call: TRBJ2-7
v_call: TRBV7-2
clone_size: -
d_call: -
cdr3_nt: TGTGCCAGCAGCTCACAGGGAAGCTACGAGCAGTACTTC
cdr3_aa: CASSSQGSYEQYF

j_call: TRBJ2-7
v_call: TRBV11-1
clone_size: few
d_call: TRBD2
cdr3_nt: TGTGCCAGCAGCTTCTCAGCGGGGGAAGCCTACGAGCAGTACTTC
cdr3_aa: CASSFSAGEAYEQYF

j_call: TRBJ1-2
v_call: TRBV9
clone_size: few
d_call: -
cdr3_nt: TGTGCCAGCAGCGTAGATGGGCAGGCTATGGCCCGGAACTATGGCTACACCTTC
cdr3_aa: CASSVDGQAMARNYGYTF

j_call: TRBJ2-4
v_call: TRBV28
clone_size: -
d_call: -
cdr3_nt: TGTGCCAGCAGGCGGTCGGACGTCAAAAACATTCAGTACTTC
cdr3_aa: CASRRSDVKNIQYF

j_call: TRBJ1-6
v_call: TRBV14
clone_size: -
d_call: -
cdr3_nt: TGTGCCAGCAGCGAAGGGAGCTCCTATAATTCACCCCTCCACTTT
cdr3_aa: CASSEGSSYNSPLHF

j_call: TRBJ2-2
v_call: TRBV9
clone_size: -
d_call: TRBD1
cdr3_nt: TGTGCCAGCAGCGCCGGGACAGGGGCGACATTCACCGGGGAGCTGTTTTTT
cdr3_aa: CASSAGTGATFTGELFF

j_call: TRBJ1-6
v_call: TRBV2
clone_size: -
d_call: -
cdr3_nt: TGTGCCAGCAGGGCGGCTGGGGTGAGGAATTCACCCCTCCACTTT
cdr3_aa: CASRAAGVRNSPLHF

j_call: TRBJ1-1
v_call: TRBV7-9
clone_size: -
d_call: -
cdr3_nt: TGTGCCAGCAGCTTAATAGCGAGGAACACTGAAGCTTTCTTT
cdr3_aa: CASSLIARNTEAFF

j_call: TRBJ2-3
v_call: TRBV5-1
clone_size: -
d_call: -
cdr3_nt: TGCGCCAGCAGCTTGGACAGTTTCGGCCCGAATACGCAGTATTTT
cdr3_aa: CASSLDSFGPNTQYF

j_call: TRBJ2-7
v_call: TRBV28
clone_size: once
d_call: TRBD2
cdr3_nt: TGTGCCAGCACTGGGGGGGGTCATTACGTGGAGCAGTACTTC
cdr3_aa: CASTGGGHYVEQYF

j_call: TRBJ1-2
v_call: TRBV7-6
clone_size: -
d_call: -
cdr3_nt: TGTGCCAGCAGCTTAGGAGGGGCCAACTATGGCTACACCTTC
cdr3_aa: CASSLGGANYGYTF

j_call: TRBJ2-3
v_call: TRBV27
clone_size: once
d_call: TRBD2
cdr3_nt: TGTGCCAGCAGTTTTTTCCCCGGTCTCACTAGCGGGAGGGGAGAGTACACAGATACGCAGTATTTT
cdr3_aa: CASSFFPGLTSGRGEYTDTQYF

j_call: TRBJ2-5
v_call: TRBV5-6
clone_size: -
d_call: -
cdr3_nt: TGTGCCAGCGTACTCACTCCGGCCCCTCCTGGAGCCCAGTACTTC
cdr3_aa: CASVLTPAPPGAQYF

j_call: TRBJ2-1
v_call: TRBV6-5
clone_size: -
d_call: TRBD2
cdr3_nt: TGTGCCAGCAGGTTAGCGGGAGACAATGAGCAGTTCTTC
cdr3_aa: CASRLAGDNEQFF

j_call: TRBJ2-7
v_call: TRBV7-8
clone_size: -
d_call: -
cdr3_nt: TGTGCCAGCAGCTTAGAAGCTGGACCCGGAGGGAGAGGCTACGAGCAGTACTTC
cdr3_aa: CASSLEAGPGGRGYEQYF

j_call: TRBJ2-1
v_call: TRBV25-1
clone_size: -
d_call: -
cdr3_nt: TGTGCCAGCAGTCCCTATAGCGCCCGTGAGCAGTTCTTC
cdr3_aa: CASSPYSAREQFF

j_call: TRBJ1-3
v_call: TRBV7-9
clone_size: -
d_call: TRBD1
cdr3_nt: TGTGCCAGCAGCCCAGGGGGAGACGCGGGAGACACCATATATTTT
cdr3_aa: CASSPGGDAGDTIYF

j_call: TRBJ2-5
v_call: TRBV3-1/TRBV3-2
clone_size: -
d_call: TRBD1
cdr3_nt: TGTGCCAGCAGCCAAGTCCGCGACAGGGGTGAGACCCAGTACTTC
cdr3_aa: CASSQVRDRGETQYF

j_call: TRBJ1-2
v_call: TRBV7-2
clone_size: -
d_call: -
cdr3_nt: TGTGCCAGCAGCTCGGGGGGGACATCCAGTAACTATGGCTACACCTTC
cdr3_aa: CASSSGGTSSNYGYTF

j_call: TRBJ2-1
v_call: TRBV24-1
clone_size: -
d_call: TRBD2
cdr3_nt: TGTGCCACCAGTGATTTGGGACTAGCGGGAGCCGGTAATGAGCAGTTCTTC
cdr3_aa: CATSDLGLAGAGNEQFF

j_call: TRBJ1-1
v_call: TRBV5-4
clone_size: -
d_call: -
cdr3_nt: TGTGCCAGCAGCTCGGGGAAGTTGGGATACACTGAAGCTTTCTTT
cdr3_aa: CASSSGKLGYTEAFF

j_call: TRBJ2-7
v_call: TRBV19
clone_size: few
d_call: TRBD2
cdr3_nt: TGTGCCTCCGCCGGCCAGGCGGGAGCCCCCGAGCAGTACTTC
cdr3_aa: CASAGQAGAPEQYF

j_call: TRBJ2-1
v_call: TRBV15
clone_size: -
d_call: -
cdr3_nt: TGTGCCACCAAGCCGGGACTCAACTCCAATGAGCAGTTCTTC
cdr3_aa: CATKPGLNSNEQFF

j_call: TRBJ1-6
v_call: TRBV30
clone_size: -
d_call: TRBD1
cdr3_nt: TGTGCCTGGACCAGGGACAGGACTAATTCACCCCTCCACTTT
cdr3_aa: CAWTRDRTNSPLHF

j_call: TRBJ1-4
v_call: TRBV19
clone_size: -
d_call: -
cdr3_nt: TGTGCCAGTAGTATAGTCCCGGGGTCAACTAATGAAAAACTGTTTTTT
cdr3_aa: CASSIVPGSTNEKLFF

j_call: TRBJ2-6
v_call: TRBV27
clone_size: -
d_call: -
cdr3_nt: TGTGCCAGCAGTCGCCGGGGATCTGGGGCCAACGTCCTGACTTTC
cdr3_aa: CASSRRGSGANVLTF

j_call: TRBJ1-5
v_call: TRBV2
clone_size: -
d_call: -
cdr3_nt: TGTGCCAGCAGCCGGAGGGTGACGGTGAGCAATCAGCCCCAGCATTTT
cdr3_aa: CASSRRVTVSNQPQHF

j_call: TRBJ1-1
v_call: TRBV6-1
clone_size: -
d_call: TRBD1
cdr3_nt: TGTGCCAGCAGTGAAAATGTTGAGGGGGCTTTAGCCTTGATGAACACTGAAGCTTTCTTT
cdr3_aa: CASSENVEGALALMNTEAFF